This entry features one T cell receptor beta chain sequence. The CDR3 covers 14 residues. Germline V lookup: CDR1 SGHTA, CDR2 FQGNSA. V gave up 2 bases and J gave up 3 bases; unmatched junction bases: 1. The record originates from a study of T cell changes during pregnancy in multiple sclerosis. The table came from immunoSEQ multiplex PCR; TCRdb's copy has only in-frame clones and leaves some out. The sample includes around 62,000 clones, 91% seen only once; the top ten take 0.76%. This sequence originates from a female donor with multiple sclerosis, enrolled in a pregnancy study. The sequences come from CD4+ T cells from peripheral blood mononuclear cells, collected in the first trimester of pregnancy. This chain connects TRBV7-2 to TRBJ1-1; TRBD1 agrees at 9 bases. The CDR3 region has the DNA TGTGCCAGCAGCTTAACAGGGGGCGACACTGAAGCTTTCTTT. Its translation: CASSLTGGDTEAFF.